This T cell receptor (beta chain) originates from a study of blood T cell repertoires in COVID-19. The repertoire was sequenced with immunoSEQ multiplex PCR; TCRdb's copy has only in-frame clones and lacks some. The table lists around 74,000 clones, approximately 90% of them singletons, with 4.6% in the top ten. This clone was observed once. This CDR3 has 15 residues. Germline-derived CDR1 and CDR2 are LGHNA and YSLEER. The ends were cut back, 0 bases at V and 0 bases at J, with 8 bases in the middle. The source is a man aged 45 to 65 with active COVID-19. V usage is TRBV4-3 and J usage is TRBJ1-2; no firm D call. The sequenced material came from peripheral blood. The CDR3 spells CASSQEQRPNYGYTF. CDR3 DNA: TGCGCCAGCAGCCAAGAACAGAGACCTAACTATGGCTACACCTTC.